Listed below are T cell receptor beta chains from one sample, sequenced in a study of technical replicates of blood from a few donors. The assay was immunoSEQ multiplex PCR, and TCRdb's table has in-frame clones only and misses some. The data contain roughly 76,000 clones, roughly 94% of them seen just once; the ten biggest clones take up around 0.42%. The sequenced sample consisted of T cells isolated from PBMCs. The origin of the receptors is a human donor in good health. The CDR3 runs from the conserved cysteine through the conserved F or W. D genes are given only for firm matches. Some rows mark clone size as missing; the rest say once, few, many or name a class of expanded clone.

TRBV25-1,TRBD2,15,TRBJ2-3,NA,TGTGCCAGCAGTCGGGGCGGGAGCCGGGCAGATACGCAGTATTTT,CASSRGGSRADTQYF
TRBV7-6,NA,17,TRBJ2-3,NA,TGTGCCAGCAGCCCGCGTGGGGGCGGGAGTTTCTCAGATACGCAGTATTTT,CASSPRGGGSFSDTQYF
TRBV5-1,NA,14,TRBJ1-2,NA,TGCGCCAGCAGCTTGGGGGGCGTAGGCTATGGCTACACCTTC,CASSLGGVGYGYTF
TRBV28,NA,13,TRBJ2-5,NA,TGTGCCAGCAGTTCCTTCCTTTTCGAGACCCAGTACTTC,CASSSFLFETQYF
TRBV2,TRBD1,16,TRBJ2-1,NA,TGTGCCAGCATTAGACCGGGACAGGGGGCATCAAATGAGCAGTTCTTC,CASIRPGQGASNEQFF
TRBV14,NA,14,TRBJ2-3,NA,TGTGCCAGCAGCCAAGAAAGCAGCGTAGATACGCAGTATTTT,CASSQESSVDTQYF
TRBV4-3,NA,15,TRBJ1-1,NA,TGCGCCAGCAGAGTCGTCGGGGGGCGAGACCCTGAAGCTTTCTTT,CASRVVGGRDPEAFF
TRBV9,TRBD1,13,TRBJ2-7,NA,TGTGCCAGCAGTAGACAGGGGGCCTACGAGCAGTACTTC,CASSRQGAYEQYF
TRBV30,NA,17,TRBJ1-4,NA,TGTGCCTGGAGGGTAAGTACCCTGGCTGCAACTAATGAAAAACTGTTTTTT,CAWRVSTLAATNEKLFF
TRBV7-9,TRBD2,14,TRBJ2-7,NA,TGTGCCAGCAGACGACTAGCGGGATCCTACGAGCAGTACTTC,CASRRLAGSYEQYF
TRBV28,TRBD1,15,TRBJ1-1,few,TGTGCCAGCAGTTCCCGGACAGGGATGAACACTGAAGCTTTCTTT,CASSSRTGMNTEAFF
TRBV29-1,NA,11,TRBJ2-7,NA,TGCAGCGTTGAAGATTCGAGGGAGCAGTACTTC,CSVEDSREQYF
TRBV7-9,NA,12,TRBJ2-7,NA,TGTGCCAGCAGCTCAGATTTCTACGAGCAGTACTTC,CASSSDFYEQYF
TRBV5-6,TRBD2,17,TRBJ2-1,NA,TGTGCCAGCAGCTTGACCTTAGTAGCGGGAGGTATGAATGAGCAGTTCTTC,CASSLTLVAGGMNEQFF
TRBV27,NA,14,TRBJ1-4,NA,TGTGCCAGTCGACTCGGACAGCCAAATGAAAAACTGTTTTTT,CASRLGQPNEKLFF
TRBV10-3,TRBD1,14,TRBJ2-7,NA,TGTGCCATCAGTGTTCCGGGACAGTCCTACGAGCAGTACTTC,CAISVPGQSYEQYF
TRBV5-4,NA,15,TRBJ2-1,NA,TGTGCCAGCAGCATAGGACTGGGTTCCTACAATGAGCAGTTCTTC,CASSIGLGSYNEQFF
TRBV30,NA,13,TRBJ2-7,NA,TGTGCCTGGAGTCGACTAGGTGGCTACGAGCAGTACTTC,CAWSRLGGYEQYF
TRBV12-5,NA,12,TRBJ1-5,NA,TGTGCTAGTGGTGACAGTTCATGGCCCCAGCATTTT,CASGDSSWPQHF
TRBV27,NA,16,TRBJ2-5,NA,TGTGCCAGCAGTTTGTTACAGGGTGAGGGGTGGGAGACCCAGTACTTC,CASSLLQGEGWETQYF
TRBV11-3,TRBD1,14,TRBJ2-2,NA,TGTGCCAGCAGCCTGACAGGGCTTGGCGGGGAGCTGTTTTTT,CASSLTGLGGELFF
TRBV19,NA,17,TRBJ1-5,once,TGTGCCAGTAGTATATTGAGTGACAGCCATAGCAATCAGCCCCAGCATTTT,CASSILSDSHSNQPQHF
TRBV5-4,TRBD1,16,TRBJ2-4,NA,TGTGCCAGCAGCTCGGCATGGACAGGGGGTAGAAACATTCAGTACTTC,CASSSAWTGGRNIQYF
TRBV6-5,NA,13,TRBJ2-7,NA,TGTGCCAGCCGCGCGGGGGCGGGAGACGAGCAGTACTTC,CASRAGAGDEQYF
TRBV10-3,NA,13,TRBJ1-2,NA,TGTGCCATCAGTGATTACCAGAAACGCGGCTACACCTTC,CAISDYQKRGYTF
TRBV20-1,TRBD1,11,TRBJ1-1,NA,TGCAGTGCGGGCAGGGGGCTGGGTGCTTTCTTT,CSAGRGLGAFF
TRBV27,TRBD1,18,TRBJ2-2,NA,TGTGCCAGCAGTCCCGGGACAGGAGCCCCTACGAACACCGGGGAGCTGTTTTTT,CASSPGTGAPTNTGELFF
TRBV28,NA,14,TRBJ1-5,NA,TGTGCCAGCAGTTTAGGCAGACTTTATCAGCCCCAGCATTTT,CASSLGRLYQPQHF
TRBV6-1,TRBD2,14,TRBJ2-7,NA,TGTGCCAGCACCAACCGGGACTACCAATACGAGCAGTACTTC,CASTNRDYQYEQYF
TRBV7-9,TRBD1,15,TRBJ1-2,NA,TGTGCCAGCAGCTCCGGTACAGGGGGTAGCTATGGCTACACCTTC,CASSSGTGGSYGYTF
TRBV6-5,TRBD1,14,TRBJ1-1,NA,TGTGCCAGCAGATACATACTAGGGGGCGCTGAAGCTTTCTTT,CASRYILGGAEAFF